A single sample is the source of the 16 T cell receptor beta chains below, sequenced in a study of blood T cell repertoires in COVID-19. Some clones are missing from TCRdb's copy, which holds only in-frame ones; the method was immunoSEQ multiplex PCR. In the table there are over 250,000 clones, roughly 86% of which are singletons. The sample consisted of PBMCs or T cells enriched from blood (not recorded which). These receptors were collected from a woman in her twenties or thirties who had recovered from COVID-19.

In its sample, this clone was seen once. The rearrangement links TRBV15 to TRBJ1-2; TRBD1 might be the D (6 bases). The ends were cut back, 0 bases at V and 7 bases at J, with 21 bases in the middle. Germline CDR1 and CDR2: LNHNV and YYDKDF (reference sequence). The CDR3 loop spans 17 amino acids. The CDR3 DNA is TGTGCCACCAGCAGAGATGTTTTAGAGGGGGTAGAGGTTGGCTACACCTTC. Translated, it gives CATSRDVLEGVEVGYTF.

This chain connects TRBV5-4 to TRBJ2-3; TRBD1 agrees at 9 bases. The J segment lost 3 bases and the V segment lost 4 bases, leaving 3 bases of the junction unmatched. This CDR3 spans 14 amino acids. Germline CDR1 and CDR2: SGHNT and YYREEE (reference sequence). As DNA, the CDR3 is TGTGCCAGCAGCGCAGACAGGGGGACAGATACGCAGTATTTT. This sequence encodes CASSADRGTDTQYF.

The chain couples TRBV19 to TRBJ1-2; the D gene is possibly TRBD1 (5 bases). Deletions cut 3 bases from V and 2 bases from J, with 16 bases between. CDR3 size: 16 residues. CDR1 and CDR2 (germline): LNHDA, SQIVND (reference sequence). The CDR3 sequence: CASSMGPLGGNYGYTF. DNA of the CDR3: TGTGCCAGTAGTATGGGACCTCTTGGAGGGAACTATGGCTACACCTTC.

The chain has TRBV7-9 and TRBJ1-2, with 9 bases that match TRBD1. CDR1 is SEHNR, CDR2 FQNEAQ, per germline (reference sequence). The CDR3 is made up of 17 amino acids. V dropped 5 bases and J dropped 0; count of bases not matched to a gene: 10. CDR3 sequence: CASSPRRQGGSNYGYTF. The CDR3 region has the DNA TGTGCCAGCAGCCCTAGGAGACAGGGGGGCTCTAACTATGGCTACACCTTC. Full variable domain (rest looked up from reference TRBV7-9 and TRBJ1-2): DTGVSQNPRHKITKRGQNVTFRCDPISEHNRLYWYRQTLGQGPEFLTYFQNEAQLEKSRLLSDRFSAERPKGSFSTLEIQRTEQGDSAMYLCASSPRRQGGSNYGYTFGSGTRLTVV.

The chain recombines TRBV6-5 with TRBJ1-2; 7 bases line up with TRBD1. J was trimmed by 8 bases and V by 8 bases; bases with no gene match: 8. CDR3 length: 12 residues. Germline assignment: CDR1 MNHEY and CDR2 SVGAGI. The CDR3 region has the DNA TGTGCCAGCGGACTGAGGGGGCGCGGCTACACCTTC. It codes for CASGLRGRGYTF.

This chain's CDR3 is CASSSAGAYYGYTF. The CDR3 bases are TGCGCCAGCAGCTCGGCAGGGGCTTACTATGGCTACACCTTC. This rearrangement joins TRBV5-1 to TRBJ1-2, with D possibly TRBD1 on 6 matching bases. This CDR3 is 14 amino acids long. V lost 3 bases and J lost 3, with 12 bases in between. Germline CDR1 and CDR2: SGHRS and YFSETQ.

The chain recombines TRBV5-5 with TRBJ2-1, with 8 bases matching TRBD1. V lost 5 bases to trimming and J lost 10 bases; unmatched junction nucleotides: 11. Looked up from germline, CDR1 is SGHKS and CDR2 is YYEKEE (reference sequence). The CDR3 consists of 14 residues. In nucleotides, the CDR3 is TGTGCCAGCAGAACCTACTCAGGGGGCTCGGAGCAGTTCTTC. It is translated as CASRTYSGGSEQFF.

The chain uses TRBV2 and TRBJ2-1, with a weak D call TRBD1 (6 bases). Germline values: CDR1 SNHLY, CDR2 FYNNEI. V gave up 2 bases and J gave up 9 bases, with 14 bases separating them. The CDR3 loop spans 14 amino acids. CDR3 sequence reads: CASSERSRQAEQFF. CDR3 sequence (DNA): TGTGCCAGCAGTGAAAGGAGCAGACAGGCTGAGCAGTTCTTC.

The V gene is TRBV29-1, the J gene TRBJ1-2; a weak D match, TRBD1 (6 bases). The CDR3 spans 14 residues. Per germline, CDR1 SQVTM and CDR2 ANQGSEA. V lost 6 bases to trimming and J lost 4 bases, with 18 bases between them. Here the CDR3 DNA reads TGCAGCGTGGAACAGGGTTTCGAGGTCTATGGCTACACCTTC. This codes for CSVEQGFEVYGYTF. The full variable domain, in which reference TRBV29-1 and TRBJ1-2 provide the parts outside the CDR3, is SAVISQKPSRDICQRGTSLTIQCQVDSQVTMMFWYRQQPGQSLTLIATANQGSEATYESGFVIDKFPISRPNLTFSTLTVSNMSPEDSSIYLCSVEQGFEVYGYTFGSGTRLTVV.

The chain uses TRBV2 and TRBJ1-6; 10 bases are a match to TRBD1. The ends lost 9 bases at V and 9 bases at J; junction bases unmatched: 2. The CDR3 loop spans 12 amino acids. The germline V gene encodes CDR1 SNHLY and CDR2 FYNNEI. CDR3: CASRDRGSPLHF. The CDR3 DNA sequence: TGTGCCAGTCGGGACAGGGGTTCACCCCTCCACTTT.

The V call is TRBV19, the J call TRBJ2-7; 9 nucleotides agree with TRBD1. This CDR3 comprises 14 residues. V dropped 9 bases and J dropped 2; count of bases not matched to a gene: 8. Germline CDR1 and CDR2: LNHDA and SQIVND (reference sequence). The CDR3 region is CASTDRGFPYEQYF. The CDR3, as DNA: TGTGCCAGCACGGACAGGGGATTCCCCTACGAGCAGTACTTC.

The V gene is TRBV5-8, the J gene TRBJ2-1; D possibly corresponds to TRBD2 (5 bases). Germline assignment: CDR1 SGHTS and CDR2 YDEGEE. V lost 0 bases and J 8 bases, leaving 15 bases between the germline ends. The CDR3 runs 15 residues. The CDR3 reads CASSLGLLEEDEQFF. The CDR3 DNA sequence: TGTGCCAGCAGCTTGGGACTGCTGGAGGAGGATGAGCAGTTCTTC.

The rearrangement joins TRBV10-3 to TRBJ2-6, with D possibly being TRBD2 (5 bases). CDR3 size: 14 residues. CDR1 is ENHRY and CDR2 is SYGVKD in the germline V gene. The ends were cut back, 6 bases at V and 2 bases at J, with 8 bases in the middle. This CDR3 reads CAISGVPGANVLTF. CDR3 nucleotides: TGTGCCATCAGCGGGGTACCTGGGGCCAACGTCCTGACTTTC.

Here the CDR3 reads CASSLGAGRYEQYF. In nucleotides, the CDR3 is TGTGCCAGCAGCTTAGGCGCAGGGCGGTACGAGCAGTACTTC. The chain carries TRBV13 and TRBJ2-7, with a tentative D call TRBD1 (5 bases). The CDR3 loop spans 14 amino acids. Germline assignment: CDR1 PRHDT and CDR2 FYEKMQ (reference sequence). V lost 0 bases and J lost 4, with 10 bases in between.

The chain's CDR3 is CASSVLAFSTDTQYF. CDR3 DNA: TGTGCCAGCAGCGTACTAGCGTTTAGCACAGATACGCAGTATTTT. The V call is TRBV9, the J call TRBJ2-3, with D possibly matching TRBD2 (6 bases). Germline loops: CDR1 SGDLS, CDR2 YYNGEE. V dropped 1 base and J dropped 0 bases, with 9 bases sitting between them. CDR3 length equals 15 residues.

This chain uses TRBV30 with TRBJ1-2, with a weak D call TRBD1 (5 bases). Germline values: CDR1 GTSNPN, CDR2 SVGIG (reference sequence). The length of the CDR3 is 12 residues. V was pared by 5 bases and J by 5 bases, with 12 bases between. The CDR3 bases are TGTGCCTGGGCGACAGATAGATATGGCTACACCTTC. Amino acid sequence: CAWATDRYGYTF.